Listed here is a single T cell receptor (beta chain). Its cognate antigen has yet to be identified. No base quality information exists; no much larger clone differs at one position. These data come from a study of post-analysis software for immune sequencing data (dated by TCRdb to about 2015). Concerning the study at large: Disease courses on record covered relapsing-remitting, secondary progressive and progressive-relapsing multiple sclerosis, though some patients had no subtype annotation. The multiple sclerosis patient repertoires were compared with 10 or so previously published healthy control repertoires from donors aged about 6 to 26 years. A subset of samples was prepared in parallel using single-end sample barcoding, then pooled and co-amplified after Illumina adapter ligation. Points the paper makes about the study in general: The control group was slightly older than the multiple sclerosis patient group. Normalized Chao1 diversity was significantly lower in multiple sclerosis patients than controls, suggesting substantial peripheral T-cell clonal expansion. When samples were clustered directly using the F measure, samples prepared in the same batch co-clustered strongly, which prompted a batch-effect correction. Patients showed significantly higher frequencies than controls for about 5 TRBV segments, among them TRBV5-6, TRBV5-1 and TRBV20-1.

Libraries were prepared through PCR. The sample was run on an Illumina HiSeq 2500. To reduce PCR and sequencing biases, unique molecular identifiers were incorporated into the TCR beta cDNA libraries. Around 500,000 cDNA molecules were obtained for every 1 to 10 million input T cells, so each molecule roughly corresponded to one T cell. The patient libraries were prepared and sequenced using the same protocol as the earlier healthy control dataset. Within a given batch, samples were prepared together, multiplexed and sequenced on the same HiSeq lane. As for the authors' bioinformatics: MIGEC handled the raw barcoded reads, throwing out single-read molecular identifier groups before consensus assembly and CDR3 extraction. VDJtools was used for post-analysis of the clonotype tables, and diversity was normalized by down-sampling every dataset to the size of the smallest sample. To correct batch-related cross-sample contamination, repertoire overlap clustering matched CDR3 amino acid sequences but not nucleotide sequences. TCRdb applied fastp at Q25 and MiXCR to the public reads, then kept only in-frame beta chains. Rows with one shared CDR3 protein collapse into an entry with the most common genes and DNA. V and J calls and clone size were set by TCRdb, not the authors. The sample has 350,000 to 500,000 distinct CDR3 sequences on record, approximately 42% of them singletons. The biggest ten clones account for 7.6% of the sample.

Ends trimmed: V by 0 bases, J by 5 bases; bases unmatched to a gene: 9. Inclusive of the bounding cysteine and phenylalanine, the CDR3 is 16 residues long. Only the CDR3 DNA stays, 48 bases, in frame from base 1. CDR1 and CDR2 (MGHRA, YSYEKL) derive from the germline V gene. To demonstrate the VDJtools post-analysis software, the study profiled TCR beta repertoires from the peripheral blood of about 13 young patients with multiple sclerosis. The multiple sclerosis patients were children and adolescents ranging in age from about 6 to 17 years. The sample comprised blood. The clonotype originates from a girl aged 2-10 years with multiple sclerosis. Recombination connected TRBV4-1 to TRBJ2-5; TRBD2 agrees with 7 junctional bases. CDR3 reads: CASSQDVGREVETQYF. The DNA is as follows: TGCGCCAGCAGCCAAGATGTTGGGAGGGAGGTCGAGACCCAGTACTTC.